This T cell receptor (beta chain) was captured by sequencing in a study of T cell clonotyping in hematopoietic cell transplantation (dated by TCRdb to the early 2020s). About the investigation overall: Blood from recipients was drawn about 28 days before transplant and again at days 30, 100 and 180 after transplant. Recruitment of patients ran from late 2015 to early 2017, and follow-up continued until late 2020 or until death. In the study, more than 130 blood samples were gathered from 40 or so consecutive transplant recipients and their related donors.

Using Nuclei Lysis Solution, genomic DNA was extracted from unfractionated peripheral blood mononuclear cells that were either fresh or cryopreserved. As for this clone: Its antigen target is currently unknown. Within one base of it there is no much larger clone, and no base qualities were kept.

The immunoSEQ assay, a bias-controlled multiplex PCR with V- and J-specific primers, was used to amplify TCR beta CDR3 regions from genomic DNA. In a second PCR step, the CDR3 amplicons were tagged with a proprietary barcode plus Illumina adapter sequences. An Illumina MiSeq instrument was used for sequencing of the CDR3 libraries. The study's own analysis went as follows. Export and quality control were performed with immunoSEQ Analyzer 3.0, and downstream analyses were performed with R Bioconductor and Immunarch. Repertoire metrics were calculated using only productive rearrangements within the normalized downsampled data set. Clonotypes larger than 5 templates in the normalized cohort were defined as pathologically expanded. The Inverse Simpson Index was used to measure repertoire diversity. CMV-specificity analyses were carried out on the non-normalized data set to capture all clonotypes. In TCRdb, the immuneACCESS table is reduced to in-frame sequences with V and J assigned. These tables do not hold every clone; where another copy was compared, an unresolved V gene accounts for under half, and the others remain unexplained. The V and J calls and clone size were taken over from that table, and D and trimming were inferred from the DNA. The sample profile shows 14,000 or so clones; around two thirds of them were found once. The ten most abundant clones make up 7.5% to 10% of the sample.

General conclusions and limits of the study: The sample size was limited, and CD4 and CD8 repertoire contributions could not be separated because cells were not sorted. After transplant, TCR diversity in recipients dropped, and pathologically expanded clonotypes climbed progressively between day 30 and day 180. Recipient repertoires showed only a small fraction of overlap with donor repertoires, and over 95% appeared de novo at the given depth. Broader posttransplant TCR repertoire diversity was predicted by donor and pretransplant recipient Inverse Simpson Index values.

The sequence was collected from a human donor who either received an allogeneic hematopoietic cell transplant for a myeloid malignancy or was a related donor (not recorded which). Some clones in this sample may be carry-over from other donors' samples. Sequenced material: PBMCs.

The DNA sequence is TGTGCCAGCAGCCTCGACAGTGGGAGCTACGAGCAGTACTTC. Its translation reads: CASSLDSGSYEQYF. The sequence links TRBV6-5 to TRBJ2-7, with the D segment possibly TRBD1 or TRBD2, each aligning over 5 bases. The junction shows trimming of 6 bases on V and 3 bases on J, plus 15 bases between the germline ends. Reading the germline V gene gives CDR1 MNHEY and CDR2 SVGAGI. Counted from cysteine to phenylalanine, this CDR3 has 14 amino acids. Of the read, only the CDR3 DNA is kept; its 42 bases are in frame from base 1.